Following are 21 T cell receptor beta chains from one sample sequenced in a study of Ad26.COV2.S vaccination and SARS-CoV-2 variants. Sequencing was performed with immunoSEQ multiplex PCR; in TCRdb, only in-frame clones are kept and a portion is missing. This sample has hundreds of thousands of clones, with 80% to 90% found just once. The sample's treatment: 19 received Ad26.COV2.S at low or high dose, single or two shots; roughly five received placebo; per-sample allocation not given. On day 63 after the first injection, vaccine and placebo recipients gave samples. Here the sequenced sample was peripheral blood, taken in a trial of Ad26.COV2.S vaccine versus placebo. The receptors here all came from a person between 18 and 60 years old who received the Ad26.COV2.S COVID-19 vaccine or a placebo.

This clone has only a few counts. V gene TRBV6-5 combines with J gene TRBJ1-2; 8 nucleotides align to TRBD1. CDR1 and CDR2 from the germline V gene are MNHEY and SVGAGI. CDR3 length: 15 residues. V lost 0 bases and J lost 2; bases outside the gene matches: 2. CDR3 residues: CASSYSDRVNYGYTF. Here the CDR3 DNA reads TGTGCCAGCAGTTACTCGGACAGGGTAAACTATGGCTACACCTTC.

The genes are TRBV6-2 or TRBV6-3 and TRBJ2-7, with a weak D call TRBD2 (5 bases). CDR1 is MNHEY, CDR2 SVGEGT, per germline. The CDR3 sequence is 18 residues long. V dropped 0 bases and J dropped 0 bases, with 18 bases sitting between them. The CDR3 nucleotides read TGTGCCAGCAGTTACTCGAGTATGCCGGGGTCAAGCTCCTACGAGCAGTACTTC. Residues: CASSYSSMPGSSSYEQYF.

Comments on this clone: At one end, the junction sequence differs from germline, possibly due to a read error. V is TRBV7-7 and J is TRBJ1-4; maybe TRBD1 (5 bases). CDR3 length equals 15 residues. The germline V gene encodes CDR1 SSHAT and CDR2 FNYEAQ (reference sequence). CDR3 loop: CASSFGHGVNEKLFF. CDR3 nucleotides: TGTGCTAGCAGCTTCGGACACGGCGTTAATGAAAAACTGTTTTTT.

This chain joins TRBV5-1 and TRBJ2-7, with D possibly TRBD1 on 6 matching bases. This CDR3 contains 15 residues. Looked up from germline, CDR1 is SGHRS and CDR2 is YFSETQ. V was clipped by 0 bases and J by 0 bases, with 10 bases between them. The CDR3 protein is CASSLAGQSSYEQYF. The CDR3 region has the DNA TGCGCCAGCAGCTTGGCTGGACAGAGCTCCTACGAGCAGTACTTC.

The chain's CDR3 is CASSSEGWSAGELFF. The CDR3 nucleotides are TGTGCCAGCAGCAGCGAGGGGTGGAGCGCCGGGGAGCTGTTTTTT. The chain links TRBV3-1 (or the pseudogene TRBV3-2) to TRBJ2-2; D may match TRBD1 or TRBD2 (5 bases each). V lost 5 bases and J 6 bases, leaving 16 bases between the germline ends. The length of the CDR3 is 15 residues. Germline V lookup: CDR1 LGHDT, CDR2 YNNKEL (reference sequence).

The CDR3 bases are TGTGCCAGCAGTGGGTCCTACGAGCAGTACTTC. Its translation: CASSGSYEQYF. The rearrangement links TRBV12-3 or TRBV12-4 to TRBJ2-7; D unclear. The CDR3 covers 11 residues. Trimming removed 5 bases at V and 1 base at J, with 3 bases between.

The CDR3 DNA sequence: TGCGCCAGCAGCTTTGGACAGGATTTGAACACTGAAGCTTTCTTT. This gives the protein CASSFGQDLNTEAFF. The chain has TRBV4-1 and TRBJ1-1; 7 bases line up with TRBD1. The CDR3 sequence is 15 residues long. J gave up 0 bases and V 5 bases, and 6 bases lay outside the gene matches. Germline loops: CDR1 MGHRA, CDR2 YSYEKL.

This chain connects TRBV4-1 to TRBJ1-1; D is perhaps TRBD1 (5 bases). CDR3 length equals 15 residues. Trimming cost V 1 base and J 1 base, with 10 bases left between them. CDR1 is MGHRA and CDR2 is YSYEKL in the germline V gene. CDR3 DNA: TGCGCCAGCAGCCAAGGGCGGGGCGAGAACACTGAAGCTTTCTTT. Protein product: CASSQGRGENTEAFF.

Comment on this clone: Other DNA sequences in the sample encode the same CDR3. The rearrangement links TRBV24-1 to TRBJ2-2, with 8 bases matching TRBD1. This CDR3 has 15 residues. Germline V gene lookup returns CDR1 KGHDR and CDR2 SFDVKD. V shed 3 bases and J 1 base; nucleotides not matched to a gene: 0. The CDR3 DNA reads TGTGCCACCAGTGATGGACAGGGGAACACCGGGGAGCTGTTTTTT. Its protein product is CATSDGQGNTGELFF.

The chain combines TRBV7-9 with TRBJ1-2; possible D gene TRBD1, 5 bases. The CDR3 is made up of 11 amino acids. V lost 2 bases, J lost 7 bases, and 5 bases lay in between. In germline, CDR1 is SEHNR, CDR2 FQNEAQ (reference sequence). The CDR3 here is CASSLQGGYTF. CDR3 nucleotides: TGTGCCAGCAGCTTACAGGGTGGCTACACCTTC.

The V call is TRBV29-1, the J call TRBJ1-2; no clear D. Trimming removed 3 bases at V and 5 bases at J, with 10 bases between. CDR3 length equals 12 residues. The germline gives CDR1 SQVTM, CDR2 ANQGSEA. The CDR3: CSVDTTGYGYTF. CDR3 coding DNA: TGCAGCGTTGACACTACCGGGTATGGCTACACCTTC.

The rearrangement uses TRBV3-1 (or the pseudogene TRBV3-2) and TRBJ1-2; D is undetermined. Germline V gene sequence: CDR1 LGHDT, CDR2 YNNKEL (reference sequence). The CDR3 length is 12 residues. With 3 bases removed from V and 4 bases from J, the gap between germline ends came to 6 bases. Here the CDR3 DNA reads TGTGCCAGCAGCCAGCCACTCTATGGCTACACCTTC. This gives the protein CASSQPLYGYTF.

The count of this clone is one. V and J are TRBV27 and TRBJ1-2; maybe TRBD1 (5 bases). Germline V lookup: CDR1 MNHEY, CDR2 SMNVEV (reference sequence). The CDR3 spans 13 residues. V lost 0 bases, J lost 7 bases, and 9 bases lay in between. The CDR3 DNA follows: TGTGCCAGCAGTTTATCGGTGGGGGGTGGCTACACCTTC. Residues: CASSLSVGGGYTF.

The rearrangement uses TRBV10-3 and TRBJ1-3; D gene ambiguous. The CDR3 runs 16 residues. V was shortened by 8 bases and J by 4 bases, with 21 bases between the two germline ends. Germline assignment: CDR1 ENHRY and CDR2 SYGVKD. CDR3 sequence reads: CAILIESAGNGNTIYF. DNA for the CDR3: TGTGCCATCCTAATTGAGTCTGCGGGGAACGGAAACACCATATATTTT.

The CDR3 nucleotides are TGTGCCAGCAGCCAAGTCGTCTCAGGGCGGGAGACCCAGTACTTC. This codes for CASSQVVSGRETQYF. The V gene is TRBV3-1 (or the pseudogene TRBV3-2), the J gene TRBJ2-5; D is possibly TRBD1 (5 bases). Deletions cut 1 base from V and 5 bases from J, with 14 bases between. Germline V CDR1 and CDR2: LGHDT, YNNKEL (reference sequence). The CDR3 has 15 amino acids.

This CDR3 reads CASSYQKDYEQYF. Written as DNA, the CDR3 is TGTGCCAGCAGTTACCAAAAAGACTACGAGCAGTACTTC. The chain is built from TRBV6-6 and TRBJ2-7, with D unresolved. Trimming left V 2 bases short and J 3 bases short, with 8 bases between. This CDR3 contains 13 residues. The germline V gene encodes CDR1 MNHNY and CDR2 SVGAGI (reference sequence).

V usage is TRBV5-5 and J usage is TRBJ1-3; D might be TRBD1 (5 bases). The CDR3 is made up of 14 amino acids. V lost 1 base and J 4 bases, leaving 9 bases between the germline ends. Germline CDR1 and CDR2: SGHKS and YYEKEE (reference sequence). CDR3 region: CASSLSGNGNTIYF. CDR3 nucleotides: TGTGCCAGCAGCTTGTCAGGGAACGGAAACACCATATATTTT.

The chain couples TRBV27 to TRBJ1-5; possibly TRBD1 for D (5 bases). The CDR3 has 14 amino acids. V dropped 6 bases and J dropped 5 bases, with 14 bases sitting between them. Germline CDR1 MNHEY, CDR2 SMNVEV (reference sequence). CDR3 sequence reads: CASRPRQTDQPQHF. CDR3 DNA sequence: TGTGCCAGCAGACCCCGACAGACAGATCAGCCCCAGCATTTT.

This clone showed up just once. The V and J genes are TRBV11-3 and TRBJ2-3, with TRBD1 identical over 7 bases. This CDR3 is built from 15 residues. CDR1 and CDR2 from the germline V gene are SGHNT and YENEEA. After removal of 1 base from V and 3 bases from J, the junction contained 4 bases not matched to a gene. The CDR3 loop reads CASSLGQGKTDTQYF. The CDR3 DNA reads TGTGCCAGCAGCTTAGGACAGGGAAAGACAGATACGCAGTATTTT.

On this clone: Relative to the germline gene, one junction end is altered; a read error may explain this. V usage is TRBV7-7 and J usage is TRBJ2-2, with D perhaps matching TRBD1 or TRBD2 (6 bases each). The CDR3 has 16 amino acids. Germline V CDR1 and CDR2: SSHAT, FNYEAQ (reference sequence). The CDR3 loop is CASSPGSGARYGELFF. CDR3 nucleotides: TGTGCTAGCAGCCCCGGTTCGGGGGCTAGGTACGGGGAGCTGTTTTTT.

CDR3 DNA: TGTGCCAGCAGTTACGTCCCTTCGGGAGAGACCCAGTACTTC. Translation gives CASSYVPSGETQYF. The gene calls are TRBV6-5 and TRBJ2-5, with no clear D. This CDR3 spans 14 amino acids. Germline V gene sequence: CDR1 MNHEY, CDR2 SVGAGI. Trimming cost V 2 bases and J 4 bases, with 11 bases left between them.